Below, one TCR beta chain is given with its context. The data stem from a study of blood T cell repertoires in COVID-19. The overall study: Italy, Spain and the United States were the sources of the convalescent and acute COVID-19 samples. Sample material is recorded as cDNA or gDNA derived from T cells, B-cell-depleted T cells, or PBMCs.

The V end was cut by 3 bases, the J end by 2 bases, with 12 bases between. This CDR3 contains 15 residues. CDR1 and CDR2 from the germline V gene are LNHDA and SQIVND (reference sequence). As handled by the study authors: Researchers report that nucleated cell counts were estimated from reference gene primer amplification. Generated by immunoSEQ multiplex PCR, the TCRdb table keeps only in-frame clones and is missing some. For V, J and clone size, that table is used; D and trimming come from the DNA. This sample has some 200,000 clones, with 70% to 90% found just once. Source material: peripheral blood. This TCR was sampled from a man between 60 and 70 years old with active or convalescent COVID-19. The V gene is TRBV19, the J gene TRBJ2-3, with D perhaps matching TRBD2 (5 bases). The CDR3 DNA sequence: TGTGCCAGTAGTATCCTCGGAGGCCTCACAGATACGCAGTATTTT. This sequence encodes CASSILGGLTDTQYF. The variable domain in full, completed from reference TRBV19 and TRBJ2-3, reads DGGITQSPKYLFRKEGQNVTLSCEQNLNHDAMYWYRQDPGQGLRLIYYSQIVNDFQKGDIAEGYSVSREKKESFPLTVTSAQKNPTAFYLCASSILGGLTDTQYFGPGTRLTVL.